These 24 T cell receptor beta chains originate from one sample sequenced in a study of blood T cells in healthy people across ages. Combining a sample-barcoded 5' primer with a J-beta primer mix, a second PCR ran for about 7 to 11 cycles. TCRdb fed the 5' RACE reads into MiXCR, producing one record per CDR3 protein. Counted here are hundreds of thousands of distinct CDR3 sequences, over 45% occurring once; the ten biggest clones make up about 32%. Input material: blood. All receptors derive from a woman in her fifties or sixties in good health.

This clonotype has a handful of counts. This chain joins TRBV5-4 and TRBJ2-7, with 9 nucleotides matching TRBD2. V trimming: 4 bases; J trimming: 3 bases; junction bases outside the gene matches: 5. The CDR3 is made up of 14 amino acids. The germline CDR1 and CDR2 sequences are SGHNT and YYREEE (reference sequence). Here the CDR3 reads CASSRSGRSYEQYF. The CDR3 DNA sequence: TGTGCCAGCAGCCGTAGCGGGAGAAGCTACGAGCAGTACTTC.

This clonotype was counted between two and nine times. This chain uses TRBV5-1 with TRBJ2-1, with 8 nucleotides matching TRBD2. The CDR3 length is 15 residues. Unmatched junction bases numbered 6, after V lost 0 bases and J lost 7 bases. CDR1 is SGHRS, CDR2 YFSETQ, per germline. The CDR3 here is CASSLGGLAKNEQFF. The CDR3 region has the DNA TGCGCCAGCAGCTTGGGTGGACTAGCCAAAAATGAGCAGTTCTTC.

CDR3 in amino acids: CASSSAGVSSYNEQFF. CDR3 sequence (DNA): TGTGCCAGCAGCTCCGCGGGAGTGAGCTCCTACAATGAGCAGTTCTTC. The chain carries TRBV5-4 and TRBJ2-1, with 7 bases lining up with TRBD2. V trimming: 3 bases; J trimming: 0 bases; junction bases outside the gene matches: 6. Germline CDR1 and CDR2: SGHNT and YYREEE (reference sequence). This CDR3 region has 16 residues.

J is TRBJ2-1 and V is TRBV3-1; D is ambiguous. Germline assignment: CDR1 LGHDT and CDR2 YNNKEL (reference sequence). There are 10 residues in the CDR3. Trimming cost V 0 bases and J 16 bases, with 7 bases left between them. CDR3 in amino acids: CASSQDGVFF. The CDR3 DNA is TGTGCCAGCAGCCAAGATGGTGTATTCTTC.

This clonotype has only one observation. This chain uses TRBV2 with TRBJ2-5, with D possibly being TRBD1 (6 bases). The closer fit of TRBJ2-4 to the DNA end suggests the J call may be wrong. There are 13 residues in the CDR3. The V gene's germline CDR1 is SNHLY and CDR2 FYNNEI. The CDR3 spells CASSDKQGAIQYF. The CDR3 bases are TGTGCCAGCAGTGATAAACAGGGTGCCATTCAGTACTTC.

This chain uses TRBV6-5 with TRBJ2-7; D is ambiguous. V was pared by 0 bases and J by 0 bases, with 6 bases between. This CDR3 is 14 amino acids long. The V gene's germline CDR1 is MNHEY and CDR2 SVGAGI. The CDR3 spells CASSYSPDSYEQYF. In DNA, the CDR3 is TGTGCCAGCAGTTACTCGCCGGACTCCTACGAGCAGTACTTC.

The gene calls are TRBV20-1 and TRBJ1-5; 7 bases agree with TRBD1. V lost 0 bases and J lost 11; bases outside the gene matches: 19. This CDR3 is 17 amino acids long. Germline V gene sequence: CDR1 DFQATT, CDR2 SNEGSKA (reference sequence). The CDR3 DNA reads TGCAGTGCTAGAGATGAGCCACAGGGGAAGCAAATGGGGGCCCAGCATTTT. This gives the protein CSARDEPQGKQMGAQHF.

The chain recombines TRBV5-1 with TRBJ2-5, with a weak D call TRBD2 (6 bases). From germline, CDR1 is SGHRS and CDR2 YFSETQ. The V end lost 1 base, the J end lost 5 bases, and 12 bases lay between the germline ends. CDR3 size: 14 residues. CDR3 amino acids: CASSLPRESETQYF. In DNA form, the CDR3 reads TGCGCCAGCAGCTTGCCCCGGGAGTCCGAGACCCAGTACTTC.

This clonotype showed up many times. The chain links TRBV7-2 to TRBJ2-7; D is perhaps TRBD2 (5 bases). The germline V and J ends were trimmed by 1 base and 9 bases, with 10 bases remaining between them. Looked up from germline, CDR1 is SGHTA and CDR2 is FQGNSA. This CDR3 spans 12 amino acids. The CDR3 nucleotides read TGTGCCAGCAGCTTAGGCGTGAGGGTGCAGTACTTC. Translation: CASSLGVRVQYF.

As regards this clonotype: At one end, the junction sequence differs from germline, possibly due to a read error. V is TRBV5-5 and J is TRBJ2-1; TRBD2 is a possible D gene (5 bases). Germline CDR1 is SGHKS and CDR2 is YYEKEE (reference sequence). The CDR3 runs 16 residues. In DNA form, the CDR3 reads TGCGCCAGCAGCTTGGCCGGGGTAAGCTCCTACAATGAGCAGTTCTTC. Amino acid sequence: CASSLAGVSSYNEQFF.

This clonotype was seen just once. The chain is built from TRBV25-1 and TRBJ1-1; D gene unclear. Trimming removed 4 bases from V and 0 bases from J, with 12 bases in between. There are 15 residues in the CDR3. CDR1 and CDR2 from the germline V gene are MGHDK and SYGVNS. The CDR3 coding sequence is TGTGCCAGCAGTGGATGGGAGGAAGTGAACACTGAAGCTTTCTTT. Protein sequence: CASSGWEEVNTEAFF. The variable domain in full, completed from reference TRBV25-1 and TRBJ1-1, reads EADIYQTPRYLVIGTGKKITLECSQTMGHDKMYWYQQDPGMELHLIHYSYGVNSTEKGDLSSESTVSRIRTEHFPLTLESARPSHTSQYLCASSGWEEVNTEAFFGQGTRLTVV.

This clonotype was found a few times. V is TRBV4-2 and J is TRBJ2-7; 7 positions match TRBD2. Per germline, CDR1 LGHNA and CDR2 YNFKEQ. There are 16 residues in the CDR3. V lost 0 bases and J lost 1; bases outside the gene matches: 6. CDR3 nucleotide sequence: TGTGCCAGCAGCCAAGATCCGTCTAGCGGTTCCTACGAGCAGTACTTC. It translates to CASSQDPSSGSYEQYF.

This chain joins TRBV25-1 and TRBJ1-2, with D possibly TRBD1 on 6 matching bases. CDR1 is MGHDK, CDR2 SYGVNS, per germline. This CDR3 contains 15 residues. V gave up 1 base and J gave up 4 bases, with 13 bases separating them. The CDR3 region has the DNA TGTGCCAGCAGTGAATCTGGAGGGGGTGGCTATGGCTACACCTTC. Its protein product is CASSESGGGGYGYTF.

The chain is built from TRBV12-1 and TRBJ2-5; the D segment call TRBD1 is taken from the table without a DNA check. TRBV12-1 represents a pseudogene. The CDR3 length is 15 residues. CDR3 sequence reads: CASSSTGTVEETQYF. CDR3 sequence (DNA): TGTGCCAGCTCCTCGACAGGGACGGTGGAAGAGACCCAGTACTTC.

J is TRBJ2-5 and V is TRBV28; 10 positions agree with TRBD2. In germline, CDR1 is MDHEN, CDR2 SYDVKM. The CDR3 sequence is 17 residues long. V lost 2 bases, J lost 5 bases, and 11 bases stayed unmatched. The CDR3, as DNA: TGTGCCAGCAGTTTACGGGCAGCGGGAGGGCCTAAGGAGACCCAGTACTTC. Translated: CASSLRAAGGPKETQYF. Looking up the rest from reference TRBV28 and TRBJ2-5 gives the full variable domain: DVKVTQSSRYLVKRTGEKVFLECVQDMDHENMFWYRQDPGLGLRLIYFSYDVKMKEKGDIPEGYSVSREKKERFSLILESASTNQTSMYLCASSLRAAGGPKETQYFGPGTRLLVL.

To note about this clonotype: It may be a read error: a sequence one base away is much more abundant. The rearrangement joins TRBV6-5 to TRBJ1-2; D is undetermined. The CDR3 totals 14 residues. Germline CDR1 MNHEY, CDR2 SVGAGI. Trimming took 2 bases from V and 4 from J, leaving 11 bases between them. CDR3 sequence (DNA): TGTGCCAGCAGTTACGCGAAGGAGACCTATGGCTACACCTTC. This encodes CASSYAKETYGYTF.

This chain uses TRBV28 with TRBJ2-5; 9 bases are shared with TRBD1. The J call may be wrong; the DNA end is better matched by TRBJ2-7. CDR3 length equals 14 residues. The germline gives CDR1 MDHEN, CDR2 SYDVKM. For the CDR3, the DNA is TGTGCCAGCAGTGTCCAGGACAGGGGACACGAGCAGTACTTC. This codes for CASSVQDRGHEQYF.

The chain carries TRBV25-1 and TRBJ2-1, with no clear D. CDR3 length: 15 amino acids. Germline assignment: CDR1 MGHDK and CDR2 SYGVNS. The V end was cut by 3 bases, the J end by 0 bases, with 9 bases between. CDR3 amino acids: CASSEPGGSYNEQFF. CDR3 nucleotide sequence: TGTGCCAGCAGTGAGCCAGGTGGCTCCTACAATGAGCAGTTCTTC.

Here the CDR3 DNA reads TGTGCCAGCAGTTTGGTGTTCTATGGCTACACCTTC. Translated, it gives CASSLVFYGYTF. The V gene is TRBV12-3 or TRBV12-4, the J gene TRBJ1-2; no clear D. Trimming stripped 3 bases from V and 4 bases from J, with 6 bases between. The CDR3 contains 12 residues.

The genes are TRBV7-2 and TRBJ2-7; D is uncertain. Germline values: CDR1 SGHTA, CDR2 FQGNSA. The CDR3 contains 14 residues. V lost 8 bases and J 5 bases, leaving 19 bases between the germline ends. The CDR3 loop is CASSPVRLCNEQYF. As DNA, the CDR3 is TGTGCCAGCTCCCCAGTTAGGCTGTGTAACGAGCAGTACTTC.

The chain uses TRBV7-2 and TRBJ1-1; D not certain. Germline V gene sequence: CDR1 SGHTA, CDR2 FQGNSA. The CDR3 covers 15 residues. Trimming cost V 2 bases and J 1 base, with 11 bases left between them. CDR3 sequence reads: CASSLLGSGNTEAFF. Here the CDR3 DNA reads TGTGCCAGCAGCTTACTGGGATCGGGGAACACTGAAGCTTTCTTT.

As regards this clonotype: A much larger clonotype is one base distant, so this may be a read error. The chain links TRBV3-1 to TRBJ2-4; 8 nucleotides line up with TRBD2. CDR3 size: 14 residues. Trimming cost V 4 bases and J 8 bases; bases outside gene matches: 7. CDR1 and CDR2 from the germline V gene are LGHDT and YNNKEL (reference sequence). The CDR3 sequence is CASSPAGTRDIQYF. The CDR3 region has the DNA TGTGCCAGCAGCCCGGCGGGGACTAGGGACATTCAGTACTTC.

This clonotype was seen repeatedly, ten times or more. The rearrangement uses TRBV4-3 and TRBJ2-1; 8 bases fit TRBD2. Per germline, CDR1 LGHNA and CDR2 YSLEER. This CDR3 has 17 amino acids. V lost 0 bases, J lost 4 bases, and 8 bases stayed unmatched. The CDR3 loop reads CASSQDPLSGAYNEQFF. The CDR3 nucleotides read TGCGCCAGCAGCCAAGATCCCCTTAGCGGGGCTTACAATGAGCAGTTCTTC.

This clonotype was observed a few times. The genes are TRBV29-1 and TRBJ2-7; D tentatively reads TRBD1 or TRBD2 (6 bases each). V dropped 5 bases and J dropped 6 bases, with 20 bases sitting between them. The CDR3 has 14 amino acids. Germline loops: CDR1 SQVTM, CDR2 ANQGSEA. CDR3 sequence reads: CSVSRGAAVVEQYF. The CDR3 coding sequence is TGCAGCGTTAGTAGGGGGGCGGCTGTCGTCGAGCAGTACTTC.